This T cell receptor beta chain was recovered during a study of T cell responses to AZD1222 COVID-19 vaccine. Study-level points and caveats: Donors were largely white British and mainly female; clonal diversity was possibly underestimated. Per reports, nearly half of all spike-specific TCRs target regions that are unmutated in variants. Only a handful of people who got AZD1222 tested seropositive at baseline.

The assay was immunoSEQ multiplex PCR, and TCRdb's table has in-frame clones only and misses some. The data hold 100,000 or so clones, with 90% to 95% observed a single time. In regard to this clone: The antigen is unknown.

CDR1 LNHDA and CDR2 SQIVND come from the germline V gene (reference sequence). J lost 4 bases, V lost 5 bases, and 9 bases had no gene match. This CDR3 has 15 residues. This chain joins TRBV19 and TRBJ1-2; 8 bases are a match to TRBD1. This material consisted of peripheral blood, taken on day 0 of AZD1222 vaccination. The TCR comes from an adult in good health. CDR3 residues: CASSRIQGDLYGYTF. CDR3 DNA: TGTGCCAGTAGTCGGATACAGGGGGACCTCTATGGCTACACCTTC.